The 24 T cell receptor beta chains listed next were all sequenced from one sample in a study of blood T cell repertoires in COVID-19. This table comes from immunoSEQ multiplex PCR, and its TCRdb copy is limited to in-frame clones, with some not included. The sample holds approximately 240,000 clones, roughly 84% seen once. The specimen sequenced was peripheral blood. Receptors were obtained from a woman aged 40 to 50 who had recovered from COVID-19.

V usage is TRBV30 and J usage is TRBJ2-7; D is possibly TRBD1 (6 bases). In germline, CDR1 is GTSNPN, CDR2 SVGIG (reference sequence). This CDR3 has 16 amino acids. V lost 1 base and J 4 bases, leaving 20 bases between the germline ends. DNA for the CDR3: TGTGCCTGGAGTGCGGGACACGCCCGGATGAGGTACGAGCAGTACTTC. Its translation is CAWSAGHARMRYEQYF.

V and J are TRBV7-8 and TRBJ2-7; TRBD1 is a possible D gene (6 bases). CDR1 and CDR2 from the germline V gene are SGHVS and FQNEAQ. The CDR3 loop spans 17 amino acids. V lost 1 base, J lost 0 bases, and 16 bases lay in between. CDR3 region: CASSLVGAGASSYEQYF. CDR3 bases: TGTGCCAGCAGCTTAGTGGGGGCCGGGGCCTCCTCCTACGAGCAGTACTTC.

The CDR3 nucleotides read TGTGCCAGCAGCCCACAGGGCTCTGGAAACACCATATATTTT. Protein: CASSPQGSGNTIYF. The rearrangement links TRBV9 to TRBJ1-3; D possibly corresponds to TRBD1 (6 bases). V was shortened by 4 bases and J by 0 bases, with 8 bases between the two germline ends. The CDR3 loop spans 14 amino acids. Germline V gene sequence: CDR1 SGDLS, CDR2 YYNGEE.

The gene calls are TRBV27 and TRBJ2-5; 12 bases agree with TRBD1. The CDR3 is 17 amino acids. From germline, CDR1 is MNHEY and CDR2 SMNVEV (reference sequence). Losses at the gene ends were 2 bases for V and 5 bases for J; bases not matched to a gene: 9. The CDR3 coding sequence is TGTGCCAGCAGTTTAAGGGGACAGGGGGCAGTGTATGAGACCCAGTACTTC. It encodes CASSLRGQGAVYETQYF.

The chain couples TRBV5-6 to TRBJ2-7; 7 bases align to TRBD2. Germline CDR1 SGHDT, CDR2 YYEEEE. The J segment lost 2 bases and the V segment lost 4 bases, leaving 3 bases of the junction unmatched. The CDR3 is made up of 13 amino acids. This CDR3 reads CASSTGTTYEQYF. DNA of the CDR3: TGTGCCAGCAGCACCGGGACTACCTACGAGCAGTACTTC. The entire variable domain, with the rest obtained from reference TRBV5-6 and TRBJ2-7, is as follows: DAGVTQSPTHLIKTRGQQVTLRCSPKSGHDTVSWYQQALGQGPQFIFQYYEEEERQRGNFPDRFSGHQFPNYSSELNVNALLLGDSALYLCASSTGTTYEQYFGPGTRLTVT.

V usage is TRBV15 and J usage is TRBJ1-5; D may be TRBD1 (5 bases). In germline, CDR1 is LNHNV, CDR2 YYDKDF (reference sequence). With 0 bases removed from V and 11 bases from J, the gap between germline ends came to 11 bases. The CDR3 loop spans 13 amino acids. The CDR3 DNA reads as TGTGCCACCAGCAGAGATCCGGGGGAGGCCCAGCATTTT. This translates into CATSRDPGEAQHF.

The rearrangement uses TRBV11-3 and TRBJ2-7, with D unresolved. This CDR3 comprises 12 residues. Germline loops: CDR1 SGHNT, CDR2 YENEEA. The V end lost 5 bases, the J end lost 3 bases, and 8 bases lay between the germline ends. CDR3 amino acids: CASSPQNYEQYF. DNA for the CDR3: TGTGCCAGCAGCCCCCAGAACTACGAGCAGTACTTC.

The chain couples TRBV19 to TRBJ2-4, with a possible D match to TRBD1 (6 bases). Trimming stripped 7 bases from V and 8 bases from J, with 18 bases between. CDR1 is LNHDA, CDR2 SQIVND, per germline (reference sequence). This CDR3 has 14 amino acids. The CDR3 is CASTVMGAGDIQYF. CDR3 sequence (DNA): TGTGCCAGTACCGTAATGGGGGCTGGGGACATTCAGTACTTC.

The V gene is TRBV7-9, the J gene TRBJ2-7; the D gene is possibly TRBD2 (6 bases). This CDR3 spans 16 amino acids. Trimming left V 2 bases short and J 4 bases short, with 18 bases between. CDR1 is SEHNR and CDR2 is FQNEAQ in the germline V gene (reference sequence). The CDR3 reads CASSLSGTPSTYEQYF. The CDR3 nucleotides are TGTGCCAGCAGCTTAAGTGGGACTCCCTCAACTTACGAGCAGTACTTC.

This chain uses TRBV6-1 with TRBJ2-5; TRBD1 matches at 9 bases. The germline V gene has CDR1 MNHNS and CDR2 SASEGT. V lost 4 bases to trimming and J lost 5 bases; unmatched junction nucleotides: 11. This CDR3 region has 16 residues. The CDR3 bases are TGTGCCAGCAGTGGACAGGGGGGGACACTTTATGAGACCCAGTACTTC. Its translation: CASSGQGGTLYETQYF.

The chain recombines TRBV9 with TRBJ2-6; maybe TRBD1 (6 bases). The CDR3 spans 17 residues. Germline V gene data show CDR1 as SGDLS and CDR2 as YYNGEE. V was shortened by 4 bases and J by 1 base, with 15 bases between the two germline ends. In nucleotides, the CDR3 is TGTGCCAGCAGCACACAGGGTCCTCTGTCTGGGGCCAACGTCCTGACTTTC. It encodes CASSTQGPLSGANVLTF. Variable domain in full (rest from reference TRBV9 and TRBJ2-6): DSGVTQTPKHLITATGQRVTLRCSPRSGDLSVYWYQQSLDQGLQFLIQYYNGEERAKGNILERFSAQQFPDLHSELNLSSLELGDSALYFCASSTQGPLSGANVLTFGAGSRLTVL.

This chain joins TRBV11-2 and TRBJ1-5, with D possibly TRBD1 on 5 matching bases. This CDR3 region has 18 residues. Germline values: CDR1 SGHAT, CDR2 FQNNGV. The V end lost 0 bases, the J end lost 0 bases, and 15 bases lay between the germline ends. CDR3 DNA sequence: TGTGCCAGCAGCTTAGATCTTGGGGGGACCACTAGCAATCAGCCCCAGCATTTT. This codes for CASSLDLGGTTSNQPQHF. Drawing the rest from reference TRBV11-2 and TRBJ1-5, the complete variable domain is EAGVAQSPRYKIIEKRQSVAFWCNPISGHATLYWYQQILGQGPKLLIQFQNNGVVDDSQLPKDRFSAERLKGVDSTLKIQPAKLEDSAVYLCASSLDLGGTTSNQPQHFGDGTRLSIL.

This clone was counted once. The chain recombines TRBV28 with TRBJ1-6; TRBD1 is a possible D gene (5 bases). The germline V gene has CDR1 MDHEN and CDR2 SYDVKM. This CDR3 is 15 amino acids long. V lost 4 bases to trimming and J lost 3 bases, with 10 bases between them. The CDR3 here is CASSSGGGYNSPLHF. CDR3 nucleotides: TGTGCCAGCAGTTCCGGGGGAGGCTATAATTCACCCCTCCACTTT.

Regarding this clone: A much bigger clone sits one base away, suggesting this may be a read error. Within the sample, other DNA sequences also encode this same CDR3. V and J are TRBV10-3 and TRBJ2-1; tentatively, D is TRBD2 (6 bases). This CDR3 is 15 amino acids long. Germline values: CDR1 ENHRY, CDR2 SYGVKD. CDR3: CAISEGRSGYNEQFF. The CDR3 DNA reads TGTGCCATTAGTGAGGGGAGAAGCGGGTACAATGAGCAGTTCTTC.

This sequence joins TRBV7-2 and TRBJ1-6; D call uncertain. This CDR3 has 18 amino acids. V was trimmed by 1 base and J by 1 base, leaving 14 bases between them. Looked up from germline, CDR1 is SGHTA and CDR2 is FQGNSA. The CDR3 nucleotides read TGTGCCAGCAGCTTAGTCGCGGCGTCGGGGTCCTATAATTCACCCCTCCACTTT. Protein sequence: CASSLVAASGSYNSPLHF.

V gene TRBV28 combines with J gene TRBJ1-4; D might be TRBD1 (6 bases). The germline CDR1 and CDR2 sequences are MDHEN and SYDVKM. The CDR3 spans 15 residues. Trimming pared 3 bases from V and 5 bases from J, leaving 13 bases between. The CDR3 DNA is TGTGCCAGCAGTTTGGCAGGGGCCCGGAATGAAAAACTGTTTTTT. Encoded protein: CASSLAGARNEKLFF.

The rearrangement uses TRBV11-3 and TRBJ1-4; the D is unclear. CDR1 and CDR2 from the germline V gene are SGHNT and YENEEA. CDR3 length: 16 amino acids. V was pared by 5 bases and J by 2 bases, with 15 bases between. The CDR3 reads CASSDGRARTNEKLFF. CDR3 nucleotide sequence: TGTGCCAGCAGCGACGGGAGGGCCCGCACTAATGAAAAACTGTTTTTT.

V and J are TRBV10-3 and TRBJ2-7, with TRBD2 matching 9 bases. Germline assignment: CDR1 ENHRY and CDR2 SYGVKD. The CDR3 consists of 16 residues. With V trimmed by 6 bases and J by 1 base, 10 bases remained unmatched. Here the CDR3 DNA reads TGTGCCATCAGGGCGGCGGGGGGGGCTGGTTCCTACGAGCAGTACTTC. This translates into CAIRAAGGAGSYEQYF.

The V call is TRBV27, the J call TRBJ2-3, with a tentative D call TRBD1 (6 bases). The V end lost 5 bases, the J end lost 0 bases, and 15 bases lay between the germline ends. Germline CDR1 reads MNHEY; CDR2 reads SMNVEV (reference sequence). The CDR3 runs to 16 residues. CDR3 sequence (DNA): TGTGCCAGCAGTCCGGGGACAAGATATAGCACAGATACGCAGTATTTT. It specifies CASSPGTRYSTDTQYF.

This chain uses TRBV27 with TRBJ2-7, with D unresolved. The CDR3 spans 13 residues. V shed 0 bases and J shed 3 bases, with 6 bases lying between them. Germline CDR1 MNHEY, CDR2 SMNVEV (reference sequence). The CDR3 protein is CASSLSGSYEQYF. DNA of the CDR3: TGTGCCAGCAGTTTATCGGGCAGCTACGAGCAGTACTTC.

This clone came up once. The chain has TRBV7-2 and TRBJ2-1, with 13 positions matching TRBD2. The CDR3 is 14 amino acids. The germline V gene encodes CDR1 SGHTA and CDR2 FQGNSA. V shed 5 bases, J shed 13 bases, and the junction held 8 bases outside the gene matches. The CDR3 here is CASSLGGLAGRQFF. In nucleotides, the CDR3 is TGTGCCAGCAGCCTAGGGGGACTAGCGGGGCGCCAGTTCTTC.

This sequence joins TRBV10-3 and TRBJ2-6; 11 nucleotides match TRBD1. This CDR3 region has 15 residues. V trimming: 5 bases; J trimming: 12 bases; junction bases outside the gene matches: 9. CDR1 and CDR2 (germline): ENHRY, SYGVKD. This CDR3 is CAISPGQGAGVVLTF. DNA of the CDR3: TGTGCCATCAGTCCCGGACAGGGGGCAGGAGTCGTCCTGACTTTC.

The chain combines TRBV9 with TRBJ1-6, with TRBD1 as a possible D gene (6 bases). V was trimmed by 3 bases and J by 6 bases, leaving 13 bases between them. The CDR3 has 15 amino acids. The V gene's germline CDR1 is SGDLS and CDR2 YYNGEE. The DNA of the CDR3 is TGTGCCAGCAGCGCCCAGGACAGAATTAATTCACCCCTCCACTTT. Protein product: CASSAQDRINSPLHF.

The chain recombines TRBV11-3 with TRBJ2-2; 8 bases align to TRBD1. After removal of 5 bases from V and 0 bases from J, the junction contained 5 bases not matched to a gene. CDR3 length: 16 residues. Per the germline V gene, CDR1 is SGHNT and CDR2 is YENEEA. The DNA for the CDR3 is TGTGCCAGCAGCCGAGGGACAGGCACGAACACCGGGGAGCTGTTTTTT. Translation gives CASSRGTGTNTGELFF.